What follows is one T cell receptor beta chain and its context. The antigen remains undetermined. The source of the sample is a study of cytomegalovirus exposure and HLA in healthy donors. Overall study results and limits: Previously analyzed data showed that most TCR beta V segments were productive at a frequency of about 87% or about 30%. Based on reports, TCR beta sequences accurately predicted HLA-A and HLA-B alleles for most subjects. Cytomegalovirus-associated status was assigned to 164 TCR beta chains.

Trimming pared 6 bases from V and 3 bases from J, leaving 11 bases between. Germline V gene data show CDR1 as MNHEY and CDR2 as SVGAGI. CDR3 length: 14 residues. PCR involved 60 Vbeta and 13 Jbeta primers. Repertoires were generated with immunoSEQ multiplex PCR, while TCRdb's copy carries only in-frame clones and drops some. The sample includes 110,000 to 150,000 clones, 75% of them seen just once. This rearrangement joins TRBV6-5 to TRBJ2-2; tentative D call: TRBD1 (5 bases). This receptor was identified in a young man in good health and CMV-seronegative. The specimen was PBMCs. CDR3 sequence (DNA): TGTGCCAGCAGACTCGACAGTTACACCGGGGAGCTGTTTTTT. It specifies CASRLDSYTGELFF.